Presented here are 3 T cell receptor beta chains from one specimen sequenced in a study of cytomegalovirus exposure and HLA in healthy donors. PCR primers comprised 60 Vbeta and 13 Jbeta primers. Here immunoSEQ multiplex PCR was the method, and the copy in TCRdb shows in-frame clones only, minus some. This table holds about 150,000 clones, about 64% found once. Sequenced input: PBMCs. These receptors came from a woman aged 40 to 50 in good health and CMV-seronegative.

The CDR3 sequence: CASRQPTGGMRGTGELFF. In DNA form, the CDR3 reads TGTGCCAGCAGACAACCGACAGGTGGAATGAGGGGGACCGGGGAGCTGTTTTTT. The chain recombines TRBV25-1 with TRBJ2-2; tentatively, D is TRBD1 (6 bases). The ends were cut back, 6 bases at V and 5 bases at J, with 25 bases in the middle. The CDR3 is 18 residues long. Germline V gene sequence: CDR1 MGHDK, CDR2 SYGVNS.

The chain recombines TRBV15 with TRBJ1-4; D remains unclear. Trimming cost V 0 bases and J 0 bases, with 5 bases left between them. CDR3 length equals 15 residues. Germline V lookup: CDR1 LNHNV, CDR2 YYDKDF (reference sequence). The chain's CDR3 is CATSRDPATNEKLFF. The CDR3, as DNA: TGTGCCACCAGCAGAGATCCAGCAACTAATGAAAAACTGTTTTTT. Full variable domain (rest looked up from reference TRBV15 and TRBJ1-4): DAMVIQNPRYQVTQFGKPVTLSCSQTLNHNVMYWYQQKSSQAPKLLFHYYDKDFNNEADTPDNFQSRRPNTSFCFLDIRSPGLGDTAMYLCATSRDPATNEKLFFGSGTQLSVL.

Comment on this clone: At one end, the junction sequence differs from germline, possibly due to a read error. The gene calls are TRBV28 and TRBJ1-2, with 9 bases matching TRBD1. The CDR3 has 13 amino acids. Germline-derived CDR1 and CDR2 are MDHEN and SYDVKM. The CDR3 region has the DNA TGTGCCAGCAGGGCCACAGGGGGCTATCGCTACACCTTC. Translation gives CASRATGGYRYTF.